This T cell receptor (beta chain) was profiled in a study of cytomegalovirus exposure and HLA in healthy donors. On the study more broadly: The 100 to 150 validation repertoires and the approximately 630 first-cohort repertoires shared a platform, a later analysis reported. Study-wide results and limits: TCR beta chains numbering some 160 were designated cytomegalovirus-associated. Most TCR sequences were uncommon, yet certain public TCRs appeared in many donors.

Germline values: CDR1 LGHNA, CDR2 YNFKEQ. The CDR3 extends over 14 amino acids. V was cut by 2 bases and J by 0 bases, with 8 bases left in between. Comment on this clone: Its antigen is unidentified.

Libraries were prepared by immunoSEQ multiplex PCR; TCRdb keeps only in-frame clonotypes and omits some of them. The table has 180,000 or so clones, about nine tenths seen once; the top ten hold around 7.2%. Sequencing input: PBMCs. This sequence was found in a man aged 25 to 45 in good health and CMV-seropositive. V usage is TRBV4-2 and J usage is TRBJ2-7; D remains ambiguous. The CDR3 is CASSQFSSSYEQYF. The CDR3 bases are TGTGCCAGCAGCCAATTCTCTAGCTCCTACGAGCAGTACTTC.